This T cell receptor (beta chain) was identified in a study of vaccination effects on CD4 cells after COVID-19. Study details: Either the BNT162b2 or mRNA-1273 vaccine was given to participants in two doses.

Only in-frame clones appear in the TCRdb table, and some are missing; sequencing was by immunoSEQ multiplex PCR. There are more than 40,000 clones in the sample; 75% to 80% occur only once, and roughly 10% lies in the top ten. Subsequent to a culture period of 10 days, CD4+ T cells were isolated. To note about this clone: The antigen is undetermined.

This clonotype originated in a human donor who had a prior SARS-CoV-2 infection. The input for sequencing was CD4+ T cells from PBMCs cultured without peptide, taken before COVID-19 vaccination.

The CDR3 is CASSFGRLGYGYTF. The CDR3 bases are TGTGCCAGCAGCTTTGGGAGGTTGGGTTACGGCTACACCTTC. J is TRBJ1-2 and V is TRBV7-9; no reliable D call. The CDR3 has 14 residues. Germline loops: CDR1 SEHNR, CDR2 FQNEAQ (reference sequence). V gave up 3 bases and J gave up 8 bases, with 16 bases separating them.